This T cell receptor (beta chain) was captured by sequencing in a study of shared clonotypes between healthy human individuals. Study-level information: Per-donor plates numbered three CD4 naive, three CD4 memory, two CD8 naive and one CD8 memory.

The study's findings and limits: In contrast to clonotypes shared by all four donors, non-shared clonotypes had lower generation probabilities. Estimated clonotype richness was generally higher in naive than memory subsets. Donor clonotype sharing was expected to depend on sequencing depth.

CDR1 is ENHRY, CDR2 SYGVKD, per germline. The CDR3 sequence is 18 residues long. V gave up 2 bases and J gave up 0 bases; unmatched junction bases: 6. Clones were sequenced by immunoSEQ multiplex PCR, and TCRdb holds only the in-frame ones, with some missing. This table has 700,000 to 950,000 clones, around 96% appearing once. In the naive CD8 group, cells lacked CD45RO and were positively selected for CCR7, so terminally differentiated effector memory CD45RA+ cells were left out. With respect to this clone: Its antigen is not known.

The chain joins TRBV10-3 to TRBJ2-2; 10 bases line up with TRBD2. The specimen was naive CD8+ T cells sorted from blood. This TCR was recovered from a man aged 30-40 years in good health. In nucleotides, the CDR3 is TGTGCCATCAGTGAGATTCGACTAGCGGGCTCGAACACCGGGGAGCTGTTTTTT. Its translation is CAISEIRLAGSNTGELFF.